This TCR beta chain was recovered during a study of radiotherapy plus CTLA-4 blockade in lung cancer. About the research overall: Objective response rate was roughly 19%; disease control rate, 31%. General study points: Blood TCR clones of tumor origin expanded after radiotherapy plus ipilimumab.

Note on this clone: Its antigen remains unidentified.

Repertoires were generated with immunoSEQ multiplex PCR, while TCRdb's copy carries only in-frame clones and drops some. The sample consists of about 95,000 clones, approximately 85% of them appearing once. V lost 4 bases and J 0 bases, leaving 9 bases between the germline ends. There are 15 residues in the CDR3. CDR1 and CDR2 from the germline V gene are MNHEY and SMNVEV (reference sequence). The specimen comprised peripheral blood, sampled from a patient treated with radiotherapy plus ipilimumab. V usage is TRBV27 and J usage is TRBJ2-2; D call uncertain. The source of this sequence is a human donor with non-small cell lung cancer who had a partial response to radiotherapy plus ipilimumab. CDR3 loop: CASSSRATNTGELFF. The CDR3, as DNA: TGTGCCAGCAGTTCTAGAGCGACGAACACCGGGGAGCTGTTTTTT.